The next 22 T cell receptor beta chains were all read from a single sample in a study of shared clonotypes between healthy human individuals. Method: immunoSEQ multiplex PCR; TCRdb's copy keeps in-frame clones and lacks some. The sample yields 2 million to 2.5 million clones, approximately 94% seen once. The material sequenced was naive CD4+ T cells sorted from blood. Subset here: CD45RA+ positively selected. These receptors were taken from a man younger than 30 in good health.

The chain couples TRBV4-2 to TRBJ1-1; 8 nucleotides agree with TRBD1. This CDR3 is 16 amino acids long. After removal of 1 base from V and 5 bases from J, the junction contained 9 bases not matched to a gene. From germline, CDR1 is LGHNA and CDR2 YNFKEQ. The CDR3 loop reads CASSQANGQGYTEAFF. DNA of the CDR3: TGTGCCAGCAGCCAAGCGAATGGACAGGGATATACTGAAGCTTTCTTT.

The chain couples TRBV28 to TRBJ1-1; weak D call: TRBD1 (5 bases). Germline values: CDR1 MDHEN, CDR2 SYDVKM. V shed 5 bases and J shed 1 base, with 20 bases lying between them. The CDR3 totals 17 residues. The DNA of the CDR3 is TGTGCCAGCAGTCCACCCGGGGGGAGTCCGTGGAACACTGAAGCTTTCTTT. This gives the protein CASSPPGGSPWNTEAFF.

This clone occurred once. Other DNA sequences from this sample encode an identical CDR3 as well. CDR3 bases: TGCAGCGCCGGCACTACCTACGAGCAGTACTTC. This gives the protein CSAGTTYEQYF. The V call is TRBV29-1, the J call TRBJ2-7, with no clear D. CDR3 length equals 11 residues. Germline V gives CDR1 SQVTM, CDR2 ANQGSEA. V shed 7 bases and J shed 2 bases, with 9 bases lying between them.

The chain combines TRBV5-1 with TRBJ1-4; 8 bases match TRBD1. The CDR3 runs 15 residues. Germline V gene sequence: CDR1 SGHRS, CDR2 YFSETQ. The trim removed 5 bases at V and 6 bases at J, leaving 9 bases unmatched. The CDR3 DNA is TGCGCCAGCAGAAAGACAGGGGAAGGTTATGAAAAACTGTTTTTT. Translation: CASRKTGEGYEKLFF.

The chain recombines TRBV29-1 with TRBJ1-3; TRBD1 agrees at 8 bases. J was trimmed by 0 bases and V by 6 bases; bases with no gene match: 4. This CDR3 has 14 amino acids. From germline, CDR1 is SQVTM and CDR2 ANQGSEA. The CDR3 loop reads CSVHRGSSGNTIYF. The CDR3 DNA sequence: TGCAGCGTCCACAGGGGGTCCTCTGGAAACACCATATATTTT.

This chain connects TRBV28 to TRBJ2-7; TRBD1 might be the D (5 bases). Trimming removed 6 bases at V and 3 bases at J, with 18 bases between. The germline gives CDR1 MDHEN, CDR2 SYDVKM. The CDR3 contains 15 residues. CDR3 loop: CASSLVGAELYEQYF. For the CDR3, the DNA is TGTGCCAGCAGCCTTGTTGGGGCCGAGCTCTACGAGCAGTACTTC.

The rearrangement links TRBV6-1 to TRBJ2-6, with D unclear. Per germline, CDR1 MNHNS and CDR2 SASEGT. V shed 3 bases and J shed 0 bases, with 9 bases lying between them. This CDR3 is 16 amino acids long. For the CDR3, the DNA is TGTGCCAGCAGTGAGGCCCATCGCTCTGGGGCCAACGTCCTGACTTTC. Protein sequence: CASSEAHRSGANVLTF.

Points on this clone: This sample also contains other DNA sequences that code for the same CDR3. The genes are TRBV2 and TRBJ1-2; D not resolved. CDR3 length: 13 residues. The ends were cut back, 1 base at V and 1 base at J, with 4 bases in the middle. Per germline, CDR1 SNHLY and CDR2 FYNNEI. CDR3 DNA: TGTGCCAGCAGTGAAGACGTTAACTATGGCTACACCTTC. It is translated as CASSEDVNYGYTF.

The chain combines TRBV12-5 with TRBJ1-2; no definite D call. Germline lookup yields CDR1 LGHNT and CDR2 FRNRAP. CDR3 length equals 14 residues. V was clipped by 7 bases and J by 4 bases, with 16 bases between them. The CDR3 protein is CASAPPLSTYGYTF. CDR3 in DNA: TGTGCTAGTGCCCCCCCGTTATCTACCTATGGCTACACCTTC.

The CDR3 reads CASLYWTGPTGELFF. The CDR3 nucleotides read TGTGCCAGCCTTTACTGGACAGGGCCCACCGGGGAGCTGTTTTTT. The J gene is TRBJ2-2, the V gene TRBV6-6; 8 bases line up with TRBD1. CDR1 MNHNY and CDR2 SVGAGI come from the germline V gene (reference sequence). The CDR3 is 15 amino acids. Trimming removed 8 bases from V and 4 bases from J; junction bases left unmatched: 9.

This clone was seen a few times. The CDR3 nucleotides read TGCAGCGTTATCGGCGACTCCTACGAGCAGTACTTC. Translated: CSVIGDSYEQYF. The gene calls are TRBV29-1 and TRBJ2-7; no clear D gene. CDR3 length equals 12 residues. Germline V gene data show CDR1 as SQVTM and CDR2 as ANQGSEA. V was shortened by 5 bases and J by 0 bases, with 8 bases between the two germline ends.

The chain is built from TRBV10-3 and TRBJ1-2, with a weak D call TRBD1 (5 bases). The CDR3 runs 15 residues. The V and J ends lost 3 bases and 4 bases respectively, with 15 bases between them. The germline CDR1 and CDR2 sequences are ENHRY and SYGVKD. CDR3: CAISDNQGRVYGYTF. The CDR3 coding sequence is TGTGCCATCAGTGATAACCAGGGCCGAGTCTATGGCTACACCTTC.

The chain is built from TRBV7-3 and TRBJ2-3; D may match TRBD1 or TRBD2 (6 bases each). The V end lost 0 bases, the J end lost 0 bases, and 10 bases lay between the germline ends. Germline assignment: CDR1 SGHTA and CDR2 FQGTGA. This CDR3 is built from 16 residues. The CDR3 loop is CASSLTMGGSTDTQYF. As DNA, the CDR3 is TGTGCCAGCAGCTTAACCATGGGGGGCAGCACAGATACGCAGTATTTT.

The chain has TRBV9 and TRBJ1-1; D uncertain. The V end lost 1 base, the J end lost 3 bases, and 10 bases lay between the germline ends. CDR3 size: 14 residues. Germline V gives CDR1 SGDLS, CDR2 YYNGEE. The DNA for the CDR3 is TGTGCCAGCAGCGTACAGCCAATTCACACTGAAGCTTTCTTT. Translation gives CASSVQPIHTEAFF.

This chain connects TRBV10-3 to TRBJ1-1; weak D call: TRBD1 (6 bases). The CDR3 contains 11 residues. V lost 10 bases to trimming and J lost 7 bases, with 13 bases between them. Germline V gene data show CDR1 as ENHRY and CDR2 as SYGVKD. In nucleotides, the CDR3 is TGTGCCACCCGCGGACAGCATGAAGCTTTCTTT. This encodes CATRGQHEAFF.

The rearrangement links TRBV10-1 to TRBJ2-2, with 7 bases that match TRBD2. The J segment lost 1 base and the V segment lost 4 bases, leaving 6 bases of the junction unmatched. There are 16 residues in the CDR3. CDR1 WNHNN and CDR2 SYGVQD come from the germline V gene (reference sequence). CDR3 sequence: CASSVEAGLNTGELFF. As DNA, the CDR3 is TGCGCCAGCAGTGTTGAAGCGGGACTGAACACCGGGGAGCTGTTTTTT.

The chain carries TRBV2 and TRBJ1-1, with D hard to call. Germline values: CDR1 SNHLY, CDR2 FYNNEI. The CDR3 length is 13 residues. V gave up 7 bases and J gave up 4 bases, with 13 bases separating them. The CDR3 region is CASKAETVTEAFF. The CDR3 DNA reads TGTGCCAGCAAAGCGGAGACGGTCACTGAAGCTTTCTTT.

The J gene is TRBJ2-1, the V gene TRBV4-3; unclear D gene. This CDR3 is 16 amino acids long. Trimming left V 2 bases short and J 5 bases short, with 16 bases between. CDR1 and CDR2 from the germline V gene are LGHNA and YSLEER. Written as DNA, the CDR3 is TGCGCCAGCAGCCAACTGGCCATGACGGACGACAATGAGCAGTTCTTC. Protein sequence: CASSQLAMTDDNEQFF.

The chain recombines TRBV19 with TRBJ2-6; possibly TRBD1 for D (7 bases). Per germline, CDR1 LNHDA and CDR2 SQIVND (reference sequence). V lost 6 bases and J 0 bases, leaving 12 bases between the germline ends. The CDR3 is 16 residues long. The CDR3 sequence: CASRSRGDSGANVLTF. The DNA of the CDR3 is TGTGCCAGTAGGAGCAGGGGGGACTCTGGGGCCAACGTCCTGACTTTC.

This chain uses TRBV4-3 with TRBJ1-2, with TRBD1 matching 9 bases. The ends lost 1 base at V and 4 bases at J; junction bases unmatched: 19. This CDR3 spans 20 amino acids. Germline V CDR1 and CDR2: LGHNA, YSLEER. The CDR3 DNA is TGCGCCAGCAGCCAAGTTATCCGGCAGGCCCAACAGGGGGCTTCCTATGGCTACACCTTC. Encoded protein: CASSQVIRQAQQGASYGYTF.

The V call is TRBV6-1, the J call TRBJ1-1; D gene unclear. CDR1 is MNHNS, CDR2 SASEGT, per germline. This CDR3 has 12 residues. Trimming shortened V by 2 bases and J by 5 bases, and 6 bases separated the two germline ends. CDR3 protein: CASSELRTEAFF. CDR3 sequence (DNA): TGTGCCAGCAGTGAACTAAGGACTGAAGCTTTCTTT.

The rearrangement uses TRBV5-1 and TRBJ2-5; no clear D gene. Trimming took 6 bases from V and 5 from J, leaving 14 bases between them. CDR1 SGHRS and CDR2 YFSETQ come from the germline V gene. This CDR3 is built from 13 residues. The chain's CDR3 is CASKGISSETQYF. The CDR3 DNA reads TGCGCCAGCAAGGGTATCTCCAGCGAGACCCAGTACTTC.